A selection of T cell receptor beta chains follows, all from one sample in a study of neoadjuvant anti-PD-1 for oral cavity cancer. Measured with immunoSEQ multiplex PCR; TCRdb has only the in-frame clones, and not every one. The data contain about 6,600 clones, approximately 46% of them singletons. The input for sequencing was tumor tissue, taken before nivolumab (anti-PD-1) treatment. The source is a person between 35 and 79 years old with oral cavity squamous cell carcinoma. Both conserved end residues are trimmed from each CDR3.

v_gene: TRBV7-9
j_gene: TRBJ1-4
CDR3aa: ASSADREEEKLF

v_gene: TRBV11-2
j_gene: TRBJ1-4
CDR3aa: ASSFLPGQAGRGLF

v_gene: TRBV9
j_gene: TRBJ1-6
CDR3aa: ASSEGQAPSSYNSPLH

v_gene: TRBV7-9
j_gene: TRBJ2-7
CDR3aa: ASSLEQTGSYEQY

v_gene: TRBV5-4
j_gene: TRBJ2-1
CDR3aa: ASSPKGTSGGWVYNEQF

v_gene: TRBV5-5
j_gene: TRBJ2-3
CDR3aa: ASSSGGPSDTQY

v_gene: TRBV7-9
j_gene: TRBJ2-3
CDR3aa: ASSFGGLGTDTQY

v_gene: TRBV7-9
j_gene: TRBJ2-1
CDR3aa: ASSLVGGYEQF

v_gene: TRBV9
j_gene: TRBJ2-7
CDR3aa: ASPYPTPQGTRTTYEQY

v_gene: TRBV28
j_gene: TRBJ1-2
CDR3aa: ASRAMRSNYGYT

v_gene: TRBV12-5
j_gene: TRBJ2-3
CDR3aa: ASGLEAQEGLGTDTQY

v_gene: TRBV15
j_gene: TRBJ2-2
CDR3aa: ATSRDPTGAGELF

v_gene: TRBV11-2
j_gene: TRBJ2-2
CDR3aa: ASSSSVKTGELF

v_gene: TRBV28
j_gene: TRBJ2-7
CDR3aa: ASSGQTISYEQY

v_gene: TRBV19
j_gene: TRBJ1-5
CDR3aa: ASSTYRDQPQH

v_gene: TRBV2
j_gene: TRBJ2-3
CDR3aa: ASVSSGGPGDTQY

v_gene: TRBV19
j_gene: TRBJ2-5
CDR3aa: ASSPRDSQETQY

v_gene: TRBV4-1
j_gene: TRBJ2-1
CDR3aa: ASSQGQGNYNEQF

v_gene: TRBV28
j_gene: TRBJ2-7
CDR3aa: ASSSDRLGPYEQY

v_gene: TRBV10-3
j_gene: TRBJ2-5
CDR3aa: AISESERGGPQETQY

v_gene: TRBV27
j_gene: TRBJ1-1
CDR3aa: ASSARGSTEAF

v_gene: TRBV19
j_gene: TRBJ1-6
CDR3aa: ASSMAGTPNSPLH

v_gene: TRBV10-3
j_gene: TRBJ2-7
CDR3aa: AISEDTLGTYEQY

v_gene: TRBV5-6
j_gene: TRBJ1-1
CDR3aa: ASSFGRAEAF

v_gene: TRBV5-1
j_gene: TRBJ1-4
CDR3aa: ASSLGPVGEKLF

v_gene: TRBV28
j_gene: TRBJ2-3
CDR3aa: ASSPLRSGFSDTQY